Detailed here is one T cell receptor beta chain. Its antigen specificity is not known. Within one base of it there is no much larger clone, and no base qualities were kept. Libraries were made using 5' RACE. Instrument on record: Illumina HiSeq 2500. A second PCR of roughly 7 to 12 cycles was run with a J-beta primer mix and a sample-barcoded 5' primer. Each TCR beta cDNA molecule received a unique molecular identifier from a template-switch 5' adaptor carrying 12 random nucleotides. Each sample yielded at least 3 million CDR3-containing paired-end reads. First-strand cDNA synthesis was performed from all RNA using the Mint cDNA synthesis kit, with priming by a TRBC-specific oligonucleotide. Following uracil-DNA glycosylase treatment, all cDNA underwent a first 18-cycle PCR with the universal primers M1SS and BC2_uni_R. The original methods were these. Each sample was normalized by randomly selecting 1 million high-quality reads, each carrying a distinct molecular identifier. Instead of being binned into consensus sequences, reads that shared molecular identifiers were thrown out. MiTCR, set to a Q25 quality threshold and the strictest error-elimination algorithm, was used for CDR3 identification, clonotype clustering and error correction. Lower-bound total TCR beta diversity was estimated with a nonparametric unseen species model using Euler transformation. The public reads were quality trimmed at Q25 with fastp and then assembled into clones with MiXCR by TCRdb, keeping productive beta chains. Every distinct CDR3 protein forms one entry, paired with its most common genes and DNA. Here the V and J calls rest on TCRdb's processing, not on the authors' analysis. A total of 500,000 to 550,000 distinct CDR3 sequences appear in this sample, approximately 25% of them only once. The ten largest clones represent 8.7% of the sample.

The sample is drawn from a study of blood T cells in healthy people across ages (dated by TCRdb to between 2014 and 2016). A note on the overall study: In model experiments, template switching captured about one uniquely barcoded TCR beta cDNA molecule for every two T cells. To track age-related changes in TCR beta repertoire diversity, the study relied on deep sequencing normalized with unique cDNA molecular identifiers. The donors were divided into four age groups: young (average around 17 years), middle-aged (approximately 41), aged (about 60) and long-lived (about 90). The study analyzed two additional independent replicas of 1 million unique cDNA reads from the same blood draw for two donors, one aged 18 to 30 and one aged 80 or older.

Systemically healthy Caucasian individuals from Russia, 39 in total and aged roughly 6 to 100 years, were included as donors. About 9.6 milliliters of peripheral blood were collected from each donor into EDTA-treated Vacutainer tubes. Ficoll-Paque density-gradient centrifugation was used to isolate PBMCs, with at least 7 million obtained per sample. Total RNA, at least 6 micrograms per sample, was extracted from PBMCs with Trizol reagent. For every donor, an aliquot of PBMCs went through flow cytometry to measure the percentages of naive CD45RAhigh/CD27high T cells. The junction shows trimming of 6 bases on V and 5 bases on J, and the gene matches do not reach 12 bases of it. Including cysteine and phenylalanine, the CDR3 has 16 amino acids. Of the read, only the CDR3 DNA is kept; its 48 bases are in frame from base 1. Taken from the germline V gene, the CDR1 and CDR2 loops are MDHEN and SYDVKM. The research as a whole found: The CMV infection status of donors was not known, potentially confounding age-related changes in expanded clonotypes. As age increased, observed TCR beta diversity per million T cells dropped in a roughly linear way, and a significant reduction was already evident by age roughly 40. Because profiling used bulk unsorted PBMCs, naive and antigen-experienced compartments could not be compared conclusively. Observed TCR beta diversity correlated strongly with the percentage of naive T cells measured by flow cytometry. Estimates of total diversity from one million sequenced T cells were regarded as lower bounds and underestimates. The long-lived group showed more naive CD4+ T cells, fewer expanded clones and increased TCR diversity than the aged group, suggesting age selection.

The sample also formed part of further work on T cells of mothers and their children. That second report states: Nine systemically healthy Caucasian individuals, comprising three mothers and their six children, were included as donors. cDNA synthesis used all of the extracted RNA, with approximately 1.4 ug of RNA in each 15 ul reaction. In the second PCR, the M1S primer introduced both the sample barcodes and 2-4 random nucleotides. Each mother yielded over 10 million TCR beta CDR3 reads and each child 2.5 million to 3.5 million reads. Thymic selection similarly shapes TCR recombination output in related and unrelated pairs, with minor effect from inherited differences. Related mother-child pairs always showed normalized repertoire overlap that was slightly higher than in unrelated mother-child pairs, though the difference was never significant. Persistent microchimeric T cell clones were not detected, at a sensitivity of around 100 clones per million clonotypes. Deep NGS was used in the study to compare the TCR beta repertoires of mothers and children and to look for features that separate related mother-child pairs from unrelated individuals. On average, the children were approximately 11 +/- 4 years old, while the mothers were approximately 41 +/- 4 years old. After adapter ligation with NEBNext reagents, the libraries were sequenced on Illumina HiSeq 2000 with 100+100 nt paired-end reads. Mother and child libraries were prepared a month apart and sequenced in separate runs to prevent cross-contamination. Each donor had between roughly 450,000 and 2,100,000 distinct TCR beta clonotypes identified. Naive TCR beta clonotypes were estimated from low-frequency clonotypes matched to each donor's FACS-determined naive share, without sorting.

The TCR originated in a boy aged 10-17 years in good health. The chain joins TRBV28 to TRBJ2-1, with TRBD2 matching 8 junction bases. The sequencing sample was made of blood. The CDR3 has the sequence CASSPRGVGGDNEQFF. At the DNA level, the sequence is TGTGCCAGCAGCCCGCGGGGGGTCGGCGGAGACAATGAGCAGTTCTTC.